This is a list of T cell receptor beta chains from one sample in a study of cytomegalovirus exposure and HLA in healthy donors. The data were produced by immunoSEQ multiplex PCR, yet TCRdb's version contains in-frame clones alone and is incomplete. There are some 110,000 clones in the sample; approximately 80% occur only once, and under 5% lies in the top ten. Sequencing was carried out using PBMCs. The source is a woman aged 25-40 years in good health and CMV-seronegative. Each CDR3 is given with its conserved first and last residue. The order of the fields is clone size, J gene, D gene, V gene, CDR3 protein, CDR3 DNA. D genes are given only for firm matches. Clone size is given for some rows only: seen once, a few or many times, or a class if the clone is expanded.

abundance: -; j_gene: TRBJ2-5; d_gene: -; v_gene: TRBV10-1; CDR3aa: CASSDTGSETQYF; CDR3nt: TGCGCCAGCAGTGACACAGGGTCAGAGACCCAGTACTTC
abundance: -; j_gene: TRBJ2-7; d_gene: -; v_gene: TRBV21-1; CDR3aa: CASSKGSQGARRYEQYF; CDR3nt: TGTGCCAGCAGCAAGGGGTCGCAGGGGGCGCGACGGTACGAGCAGTACTTC
abundance: -; j_gene: TRBJ2-1; d_gene: TRBD2; v_gene: TRBV19; CDR3aa: CASKGPGGRHNEQFF; CDR3nt: TGTGCCAGTAAAGGGCCGGGGGGGAGACACAATGAGCAGTTCTTC
abundance: -; j_gene: TRBJ1-4; d_gene: TRBD1; v_gene: TRBV15; CDR3aa: CATSRPTGNLMSKLFF; CDR3nt: TGTGCCACCAGCAGACCGACAGGGAATCTAATGAGTAAACTGTTTTTT
abundance: -; j_gene: TRBJ2-7; d_gene: TRBD2; v_gene: TRBV7-2; CDR3aa: CASSQRGNEQYF; CDR3nt: TGTGCCAGCAGCCAGCGGGGTAACGAGCAGTACTTC
abundance: -; j_gene: TRBJ1-1; d_gene: TRBD1; v_gene: TRBV4-3; CDR3aa: CASSQVGKGATEAFF; CDR3nt: TGCGCCAGCAGCCAAGTCGGTAAGGGGGCGACTGAAGCTTTCTTT
abundance: few; j_gene: TRBJ1-3; d_gene: -; v_gene: TRBV6-6; CDR3aa: CASSQQGSGNTIYF; CDR3nt: TGTGCCAGCAGTCAACAGGGTTCTGGAAACACCATATATTTT
abundance: -; j_gene: TRBJ2-2; d_gene: TRBD2; v_gene: TRBV13; CDR3aa: CASSWTSGGRGELFF; CDR3nt: TGTGCCAGCAGCTGGACTAGCGGGGGGCGCGGGGAGCTGTTTTTT
abundance: -; j_gene: TRBJ2-7; d_gene: TRBD1; v_gene: TRBV7-9; CDR3aa: CASSSAGTGDYEQYF; CDR3nt: TGTGCCAGCAGCTCAGCCGGGACAGGGGACTACGAGCAGTACTTC
abundance: -; j_gene: TRBJ2-5; d_gene: TRBD2; v_gene: TRBV7-2; CDR3aa: CASSLLRELETQYF; CDR3nt: TGTGCCAGCAGCTTACTGCGGGAGTTAGAGACCCAGTACTTC
abundance: -; j_gene: TRBJ2-1; d_gene: -; v_gene: TRBV5-1; CDR3aa: CASSPDGSGNEQFF; CDR3nt: TGCGCCAGCAGCCCGGACGGGTCGGGAAATGAGCAGTTCTTC
abundance: -; j_gene: TRBJ2-7; d_gene: -; v_gene: TRBV2; CDR3aa: CASKIAAPYEQYF; CDR3nt: TGTGCCAGCAAAATAGCGGCACCCTACGAGCAGTACTTC
abundance: once; j_gene: TRBJ1-3; d_gene: -; v_gene: TRBV15; CDR3aa: CATSRDRGRGNTIYF; CDR3nt: TGTGCCACCAGCAGAGATCGAGGGCGCGGAAACACCATATATTTT
abundance: -; j_gene: TRBJ2-3; d_gene: -; v_gene: TRBV2; CDR3aa: CATRRGQSTDTQYF; CDR3nt: TGTGCCACCCGGAGAGGACAGAGCACAGATACGCAGTATTTT
abundance: -; j_gene: TRBJ2-2; d_gene: TRBD2; v_gene: TRBV6-6; CDR3aa: CASRPKRDSNTGELFF; CDR3nt: TGTGCCAGCAGACCGAAGCGGGACTCGAACACCGGGGAGCTGTTTTTT
abundance: -; j_gene: TRBJ2-5; d_gene: TRBD2; v_gene: TRBV7-3; CDR3aa: CASSIAGGRETQYF; CDR3nt: TGTGCCAGCAGTATAGCGGGAGGGAGGGAGACCCAGTACTTC
abundance: -; j_gene: TRBJ2-2; d_gene: -; v_gene: TRBV4-1; CDR3aa: CASSQDVTPRGELFF; CDR3nt: TGCGCCAGCAGCCAAGATGTAACTCCCCGAGGGGAGCTGTTTTTT
abundance: -; j_gene: TRBJ2-2; d_gene: -; v_gene: TRBV5-1; CDR3aa: CASSSYQGRNTGELFF; CDR3nt: TGCGCCAGCAGCAGCTACCAGGGGCGGAACACCGGGGAGCTGTTTTTT
abundance: few; j_gene: TRBJ2-7; d_gene: -; v_gene: TRBV6-5; CDR3aa: CASRSLLPSSYEQYF; CDR3nt: TGTGCCAGCAGATCCCTTCTCCCCAGCTCCTACGAGCAGTACTTC
abundance: -; j_gene: TRBJ1-3; d_gene: -; v_gene: TRBV10-2; CDR3aa: CASRGAGSSGNTIYF; CDR3nt: TGCGCCAGCAGAGGAGCCGGGTCCTCTGGAAACACCATATATTTT